A selection of T cell receptor beta chains follows, all from one sample in a study of blood T cell repertoires in COVID-19. Using immunoSEQ multiplex PCR, the repertoire was profiled, and TCRdb retains in-frame clones only, with some absent. This sample yields around 180,000 clones, of which roughly nine tenths are seen a single time; less than 25% belongs to the top ten. The specimen was peripheral blood. These receptors were collected from a man in his sixties or seventies with active or convalescent COVID-19. Each CDR3 is given with its conserved first and last residue. Fields, in order: V gene, J gene, clone size, D gene, CDR3 DNA, CDR3 protein. The D gene is left open where the match is weak. Clone size is stated in some rows and not others, as once, few, many or a class when expanded.

V: TRBV11-2; J: TRBJ1-1; size: .; D: .; DNA: TGTGCCAGCAGCTTCACAGTTAGCGGGGGGCATAGGGGCACTGAAGCTTTCTTT; CDR3: CASSFTVSGGHRGTEAFF
V: TRBV18; J: TRBJ2-7; size: .; D: .; DNA: TGTGCCAGCTCACCCCCCCGGGTAGGCGAGCAGTACTTC; CDR3: CASSPPRVGEQYF
V: TRBV6-5; J: TRBJ2-7; size: once; D: .; DNA: TGTGCCAGCAGTTACGGGCTCTACGAGCAGTACTTC; CDR3: CASSYGLYEQYF
V: TRBV11-3; J: TRBJ2-5; size: .; D: TRBD2; DNA: TGTGCCAGCAGCCTAGGGGTTAGCGGGAAGGAGACCCAGTACTTC; CDR3: CASSLGVSGKETQYF
V: TRBV6-4; J: TRBJ2-5; size: .; D: TRBD2; DNA: TGTGCCAGCAGTGACGGACTAGCGGGGGTAGAGACCCAGTACTTC; CDR3: CASSDGLAGVETQYF
V: TRBV6-4; J: TRBJ1-1; size: .; D: .; DNA: TGTGCCAGCAGCCCAGGGACAATGGCTGAAGCTTTCTTT; CDR3: CASSPGTMAEAFF
V: TRBV28; J: TRBJ1-5; size: .; D: TRBD1; DNA: TGTGCCAGCTTGACAGGGGGGCGCAATCAGCCCCAGCATTTT; CDR3: CASLTGGRNQPQHF
V: TRBV6-6; J: TRBJ2-5; size: .; D: .; DNA: TGTGCCAGCAGTGACACGGGGGTGCAAGAGACCCAGTACTTC; CDR3: CASSDTGVQETQYF
V: TRBV24-1; J: TRBJ2-3; size: .; D: TRBD2; DNA: TGTGCCACCAGTGGGGGCAGGACTAGCGGCACAGATACGCAGTATTTT; CDR3: CATSGGRTSGTDTQYF
V: TRBV7-8; J: TRBJ2-7; size: .; D: .; DNA: TGTGCCAGCAGCTTAGGTGGGTGGACGAGGGAGCGGGAGCAGTACTTC; CDR3: CASSLGGWTREREQYF
V: TRBV7-9; J: TRBJ1-5; size: .; D: .; DNA: TGTGCCAGCAGCTTATGGGGCAGCAATCAGCCCCAGCATTTT; CDR3: CASSLWGSNQPQHF
V: TRBV19; J: TRBJ1-2; size: .; D: .; DNA: TGTGCCAGTAGTATAGGAGGCAGGGAGGACTATGGCTACACCTTC; CDR3: CASSIGGREDYGYTF
V: TRBV27; J: TRBJ2-2; size: .; D: TRBD1; DNA: TGTGCCAGCAGTAAACAGGGGGCGGCCGGGGAGCTGTTTTTT; CDR3: CASSKQGAAGELFF
V: TRBV7-9; J: TRBJ2-3; size: .; D: .; DNA: TGTGCCAGCAGCTTACAGGTTTCAGATACGCAGTATTTT; CDR3: CASSLQVSDTQYF
V: TRBV24-1; J: TRBJ2-1; size: .; D: TRBD2; DNA: TGTGCCACCAGTGATGCGGGACTAGCGGGGTACAATGAGCAGTTCTTC; CDR3: CATSDAGLAGYNEQFF
V: TRBV18; J: TRBJ2-5; size: .; D: .; DNA: TGTGCCAGCTCACCAGTACAGTCGGGGAAAGAGACCCAGTACTTC; CDR3: CASSPVQSGKETQYF
V: TRBV20-1; J: TRBJ2-3; size: .; D: .; DNA: TGCAGTGCTAGACCCAGGGGAACGCAGTATTTT; CDR3: CSARPRGTQYF
V: TRBV24-1; J: TRBJ2-5; size: .; D: TRBD2; DNA: TGTGCCACCAGTCCTAGCGGGAGGGCATTGGAGACCCAGTACTTC; CDR3: CATSPSGRALETQYF
V: TRBV27; J: TRBJ1-6; size: .; D: TRBD1; DNA: TGTGCCAGCAGTTCAGATCGGGACAGGGGATGGAATTCACCCCTCCACTTT; CDR3: CASSSDRDRGWNSPLHF
V: TRBV5-6; J: TRBJ2-1; size: .; D: .; DNA: TGTGCCAGCAGCTTGGGACTAGGCTACAATGAGCAGTTCTTC; CDR3: CASSLGLGYNEQFF
V: TRBV5-1; J: TRBJ2-1; size: .; D: .; DNA: TGCGCCAGCAGCTTGAGCAGCGCAACCTACAATGAGCAGTTCTTC; CDR3: CASSLSSATYNEQFF
V: TRBV5-4; J: TRBJ1-1; size: .; D: .; DNA: TGTGCCAGCAGCCGCCGGGAGCCGAGCACTGAAGCTTTCTTT; CDR3: CASSRREPSTEAFF
V: TRBV7-9; J: TRBJ1-2; size: .; D: .; DNA: TGTGCCAGCAGCCGACCATCCGGGCTCCAATCGGCGGGCTATGGCTACACCTTC; CDR3: CASSRPSGLQSAGYGYTF
V: TRBV5-1; J: TRBJ2-7; size: .; D: .; DNA: TGCGCCAGCAGCTCCAGGGGAGTTCCCTACGAGCAGTACTTC; CDR3: CASSSRGVPYEQYF
V: TRBV6-1; J: TRBJ1-1; size: .; D: .; DNA: TGTGCCAGCAGTGAATACTTGCGGGGGACTGAAGCTTTCTTT; CDR3: CASSEYLRGTEAFF
V: TRBV19; J: TRBJ2-3; size: .; D: TRBD2; DNA: TGTGCCAGTAGTCGCGGGGGACCTGGAGATACGCAGTATTTT; CDR3: CASSRGGPGDTQYF
V: TRBV27; J: TRBJ2-3; size: .; D: TRBD2; DNA: TGTGCCAGCGGTCCGGGACTAGCGGTGACAGATACGCAGTATTTT; CDR3: CASGPGLAVTDTQYF
V: TRBV6-5; J: TRBJ2-1; size: .; D: TRBD1; DNA: TGTGCCAGCAGTTACCGGGACAGGGTCTACAATGAGCAGTTCTTC; CDR3: CASSYRDRVYNEQFF
V: TRBV5-4; J: TRBJ2-2; size: .; D: .; DNA: TGTGCCAGCAGCTTAATTGTAGCAAGGGGTCCCGGGGAGCTGTTTTTT; CDR3: CASSLIVARGPGELFF
V: TRBV6-5; J: TRBJ1-2; size: .; D: .; DNA: TGTGCCAGCAGTTACTCCCCAGGACAGACTAACTATGGCTACACCTTC; CDR3: CASSYSPGQTNYGYTF
V: TRBV19; J: TRBJ1-5; size: .; D: .; DNA: TGTGCCAGTAGGGACAGAAGCAATCAGCCCCAGCATTTT; CDR3: CASRDRSNQPQHF
V: TRBV21-1; J: TRBJ1-5; size: .; D: .; DNA: TGTGCCAGCAGCAAAGACACAGGAACGGTCAATCAGCCCCAGCATTTT; CDR3: CASSKDTGTVNQPQHF
V: TRBV7-2; J: TRBJ2-5; size: few; D: .; DNA: TGTGCCAGCAGCGCCCGGGACATTCCGAACTTC; CDR3: CASSARDIPNF
V: TRBV7-8; J: TRBJ2-7; size: .; D: .; DNA: TGTGCCAGCAGCCCCCAAGGAGCCGAGCAGTACTTC; CDR3: CASSPQGAEQYF
V: TRBV9; J: TRBJ1-1; size: .; D: .; DNA: TGTGCCAGCAGCGTCAGTGGCAGATCGAACACTGAAGCTTTCTTT; CDR3: CASSVSGRSNTEAFF
V: TRBV3-1/TRBV3-2; J: TRBJ2-1; size: .; D: .; DNA: TGTGCCAGCAGCCAAGATCAGCGGAGGAGCTCCTACAATGAGCAGTTCTTC; CDR3: CASSQDQRRSSYNEQFF
V: TRBV7-2; J: TRBJ1-5; size: .; D: .; DNA: TGTGCCAGCAGCTTCGTACAGAGCAATCAGCCCCAGCATTTT; CDR3: CASSFVQSNQPQHF
V: TRBV18; J: TRBJ1-1; size: .; D: .; DNA: TGTGCCAGCTCACCTCCACAGGGTCTGAGCACTGAAGCTTTCTTT; CDR3: CASSPPQGLSTEAFF
V: TRBV15; J: TRBJ1-2; size: once; D: .; DNA: TGTGCCACCAGCAGGGAACCGGGACTCAGAGGTCTTGGCTACACCTTC; CDR3: CATSREPGLRGLGYTF
V: TRBV7-6; J: TRBJ1-3; size: once; D: .; DNA: TGTGCCAGCAGCCTCGACTTCATCAGCTCTGGAAACACCATATATTTT; CDR3: CASSLDFISSGNTIYF
V: TRBV27; J: TRBJ2-7; size: .; D: TRBD2; DNA: TGTGCCAGCGGGCCCCTGGGACTATCCTCCTACGAGCAGTACTTC; CDR3: CASGPLGLSSYEQYF
V: TRBV28; J: TRBJ2-6; size: .; D: .; DNA: TGTGCCAGCAGTCTCAGCGGTTCTGGGGCCAACGTCCTGACTTTC; CDR3: CASSLSGSGANVLTF
V: TRBV7-3; J: TRBJ2-1; size: .; D: TRBD2; DNA: TGTGCCAGCAGCCTATGGGCTAGCGGTAACGTAGAGCAGTTCTTC; CDR3: CASSLWASGNVEQFF
V: TRBV9; J: TRBJ2-1; size: .; D: TRBD2; DNA: TGTGCCAGCGGCTCTAGCGGGGGGTACAATGAGCAGTTCTTC; CDR3: CASGSSGGYNEQFF
V: TRBV15; J: TRBJ2-7; size: .; D: .; DNA: TGTGCCACCAGCAGAGGCGGCGGACAATCCTACGAGCAGTACTTC; CDR3: CATSRGGGQSYEQYF
V: TRBV27; J: TRBJ1-1; size: .; D: TRBD1; DNA: TGTGCCAGCAGTCCAAACCGGGACAGGGGGAACACTGAAGCTTTCTTT; CDR3: CASSPNRDRGNTEAFF
V: TRBV18; J: TRBJ2-1; size: .; D: .; DNA: TGTGCCAGCTCACCCGGGTCGTACAATGAGCAGTTCTTC; CDR3: CASSPGSYNEQFF
V: TRBV30; J: TRBJ2-5; size: .; D: TRBD2; DNA: TGTGCCTGGAGCCCTAGCGGCAAAGAGACCCAGTACTTC; CDR3: CAWSPSGKETQYF
V: TRBV3-1/TRBV3-2; J: TRBJ2-5; size: .; D: .; DNA: TGTGCCAGCAGCTCATTGAGTCCCTCTTTCTCTGAGACCCAGTACTTC; CDR3: CASSSLSPSFSETQYF
V: TRBV6-6; J: TRBJ1-5; size: .; D: .; DNA: TGTGCCAGCAGTTATTTACAGGCTAATCAGCCCCAGCATTTT; CDR3: CASSYLQANQPQHF
V: TRBV10-3; J: TRBJ2-1; size: .; D: TRBD2; DNA: TGTGCCATCACCGATCCCGGGGGTGTTAAGCGGGGCACCTACAATGAGCAGTTCTTC; CDR3: CAITDPGGVKRGTYNEQFF
V: TRBV28; J: TRBJ2-7; size: once; D: TRBD2; DNA: TGTGCCAGCACCCCCGGGGGTAGCGGGGGCTACGAGCAGTACTTC; CDR3: CASTPGGSGGYEQYF
V: TRBV9; J: TRBJ1-5; size: .; D: TRBD1; DNA: TGTGCCAGCAGCCCGGGACAGGGGAGTTTCGTTCAGCCCCAGCATTTT; CDR3: CASSPGQGSFVQPQHF
V: TRBV19; J: TRBJ1-2; size: .; D: TRBD1; DNA: TGTGCCAGTAGTATGGCACAGGGGGCGCTTCATGGCTACACCTTC; CDR3: CASSMAQGALHGYTF
V: TRBV9; J: TRBJ2-1; size: .; D: TRBD1; DNA: TGTGCCAGCAGCGGGGGGACAGCAGCTTCCTACAATGAGCAGTTCTTC; CDR3: CASSGGTAASYNEQFF
V: TRBV2; J: TRBJ1-4; size: .; D: .; DNA: TGTGCCAGCAGTCGGAGTGAAAAACTGTTTTTT; CDR3: CASSRSEKLFF
V: TRBV6-2/TRBV6-3; J: TRBJ1-5; size: .; D: .; DNA: TGTGCCAGCATCCCCTTCGGGAAGGGTAGCAATCAGCCCCAGCATTTT; CDR3: CASIPFGKGSNQPQHF
V: TRBV7-9; J: TRBJ2-7; size: .; D: .; DNA: TGTGCCAGCAGCTTGCTCGGAGGGGACTTCTTTTACGAGCAGTACTTC; CDR3: CASSLLGGDFFYEQYF
V: TRBV6-5; J: TRBJ1-2; size: .; D: .; DNA: TGTGCCAGCAGACAGGTCGTCGGCTACACCTTC; CDR3: CASRQVVGYTF
V: TRBV25-1; J: TRBJ1-2; size: once; D: TRBD1; DNA: TGTGCCAGCACACGGGGACAGGCCTATGGCTACACCTTC; CDR3: CASTRGQAYGYTF